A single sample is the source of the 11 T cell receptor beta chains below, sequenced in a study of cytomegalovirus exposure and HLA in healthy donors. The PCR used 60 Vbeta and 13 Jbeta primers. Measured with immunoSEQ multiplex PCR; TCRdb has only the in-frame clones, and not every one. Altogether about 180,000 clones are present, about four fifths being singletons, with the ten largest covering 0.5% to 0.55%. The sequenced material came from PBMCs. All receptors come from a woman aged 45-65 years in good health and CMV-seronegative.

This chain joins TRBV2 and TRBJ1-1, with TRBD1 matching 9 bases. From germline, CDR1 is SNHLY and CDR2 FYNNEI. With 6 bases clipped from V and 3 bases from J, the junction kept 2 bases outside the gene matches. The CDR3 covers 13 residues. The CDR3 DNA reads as TGTGCCAGCAGGACAGGGGGGTACACTGAAGCTTTCTTT. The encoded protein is CASRTGGYTEAFF.

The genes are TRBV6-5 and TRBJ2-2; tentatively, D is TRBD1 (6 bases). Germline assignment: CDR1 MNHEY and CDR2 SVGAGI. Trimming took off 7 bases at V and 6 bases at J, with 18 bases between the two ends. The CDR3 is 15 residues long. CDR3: CASTSGVNRAGELFF. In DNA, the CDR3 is TGTGCCAGCACGTCAGGGGTTAATAGGGCCGGGGAGCTGTTTTTT.

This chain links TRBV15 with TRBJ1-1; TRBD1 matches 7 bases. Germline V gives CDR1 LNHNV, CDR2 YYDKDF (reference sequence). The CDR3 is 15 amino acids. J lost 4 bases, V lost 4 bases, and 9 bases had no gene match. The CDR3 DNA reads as TGTGCCACCAGCAACCAAGCAGGGGGGAGCACTGAAGCTTTCTTT. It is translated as CATSNQAGGSTEAFF.

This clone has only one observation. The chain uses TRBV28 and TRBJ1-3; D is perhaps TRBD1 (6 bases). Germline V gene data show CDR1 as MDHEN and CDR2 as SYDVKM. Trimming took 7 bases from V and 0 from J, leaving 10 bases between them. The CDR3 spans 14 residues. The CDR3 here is CASTPRGSGNTIYF. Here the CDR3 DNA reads TGTGCCAGCACCCCCAGGGGCTCTGGAAACACCATATATTTT.

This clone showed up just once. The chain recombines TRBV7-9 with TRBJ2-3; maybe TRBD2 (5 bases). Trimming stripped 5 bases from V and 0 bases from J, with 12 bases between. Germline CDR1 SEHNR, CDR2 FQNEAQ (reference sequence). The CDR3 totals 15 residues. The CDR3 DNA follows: TGTGCCAGCAGCACCCTAACTAGAAGCACAGATACGCAGTATTTT. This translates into CASSTLTRSTDTQYF. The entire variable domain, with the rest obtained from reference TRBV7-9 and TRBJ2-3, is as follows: DTGVSQNPRHKITKRGQNVTFRCDPISEHNRLYWYRQTLGQGPEFLTYFQNEAQLEKSRLLSDRFSAERPKGSFSTLEIQRTEQGDSAMYLCASSTLTRSTDTQYFGPGTRLTVL.

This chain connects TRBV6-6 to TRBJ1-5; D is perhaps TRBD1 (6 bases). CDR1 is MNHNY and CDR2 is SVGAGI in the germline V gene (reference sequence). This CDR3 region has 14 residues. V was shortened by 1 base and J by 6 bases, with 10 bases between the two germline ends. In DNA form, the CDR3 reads TGTGCCAGCAGTTACTACAGGGAGGGTCAGCCCCAGCATTTT. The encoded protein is CASSYYREGQPQHF.

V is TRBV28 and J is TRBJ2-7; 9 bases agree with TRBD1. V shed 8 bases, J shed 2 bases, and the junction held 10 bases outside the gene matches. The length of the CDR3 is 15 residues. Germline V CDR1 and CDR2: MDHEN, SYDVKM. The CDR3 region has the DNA TGTGCCAGCGTTCCCGGGGGACAGGGAGCCTACGAGCAGTACTTC. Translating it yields CASVPGGQGAYEQYF.

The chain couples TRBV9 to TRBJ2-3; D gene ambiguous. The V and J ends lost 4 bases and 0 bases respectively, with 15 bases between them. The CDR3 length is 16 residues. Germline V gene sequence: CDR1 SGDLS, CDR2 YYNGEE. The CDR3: CASSPSGWASTDTQYF. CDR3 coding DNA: TGTGCCAGCAGCCCGTCCGGTTGGGCTAGCACAGATACGCAGTATTTT. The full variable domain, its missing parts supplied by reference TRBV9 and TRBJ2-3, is DSGVTQTPKHLITATGQRVTLRCSPRSGDLSVYWYQQSLDQGLQFLIQYYNGEERAKGNILERFSAQQFPDLHSELNLSSLELGDSALYFCASSPSGWASTDTQYFGPGTRLTVL.

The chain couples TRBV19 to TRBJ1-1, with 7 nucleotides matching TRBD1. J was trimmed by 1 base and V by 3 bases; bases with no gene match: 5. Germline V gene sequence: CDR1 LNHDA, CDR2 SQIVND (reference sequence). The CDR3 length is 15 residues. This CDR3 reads CASSIYGTANTEAFF. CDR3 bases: TGTGCCAGTAGTATCTATGGGACAGCGAACACTGAAGCTTTCTTT.

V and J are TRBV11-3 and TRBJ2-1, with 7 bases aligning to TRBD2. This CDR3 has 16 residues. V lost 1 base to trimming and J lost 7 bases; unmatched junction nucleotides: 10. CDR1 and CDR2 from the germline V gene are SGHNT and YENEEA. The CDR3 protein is CASSLAAGIDMNEQFF. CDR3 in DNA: TGTGCCAGCAGCTTAGCAGCGGGAATAGATATGAATGAGCAGTTCTTC.

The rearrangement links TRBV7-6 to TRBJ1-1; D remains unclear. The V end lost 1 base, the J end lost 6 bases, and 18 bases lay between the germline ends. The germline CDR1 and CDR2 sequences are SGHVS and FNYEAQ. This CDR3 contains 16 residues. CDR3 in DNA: TGTGCCAGCAGCTTAGTGATTGAGGGCAGGTCGTCTGAAGCTTTCTTT. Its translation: CASSLVIEGRSSEAFF.